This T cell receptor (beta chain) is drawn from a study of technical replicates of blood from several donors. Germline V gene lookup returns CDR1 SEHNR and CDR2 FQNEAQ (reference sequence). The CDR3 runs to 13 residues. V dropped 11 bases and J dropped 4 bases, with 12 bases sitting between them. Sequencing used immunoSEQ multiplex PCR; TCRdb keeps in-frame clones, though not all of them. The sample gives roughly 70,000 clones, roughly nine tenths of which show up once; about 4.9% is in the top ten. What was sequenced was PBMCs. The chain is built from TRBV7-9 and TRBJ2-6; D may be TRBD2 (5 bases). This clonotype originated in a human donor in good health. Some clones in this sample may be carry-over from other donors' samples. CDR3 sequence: CAGLNAGANVLTF. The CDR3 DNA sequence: TGTGCCGGACTGAACGCAGGGGCCAACGTCCTGACTTTC.